Listed here are 14 T cell receptor beta chains from one sample, sequenced in a study of T cell responses to AZD1222 COVID-19 vaccine. This table comes from immunoSEQ multiplex PCR, and its TCRdb copy is limited to in-frame clones, with some not included. The table has approximately 200,000 clones, approximately 90% seen once. The sample in question was peripheral blood, obtained 28 days after the second AZD1222 dose. The source of these receptors is an adult who received the AZD1222 COVID-19 vaccine.

For the CDR3, the DNA is TGTGCCAGCAGCTTAGGCGGCTTCCCCTACAATGAGCAGTTCTTC. This sequence encodes CASSLGGFPYNEQFF. The chain combines TRBV13 with TRBJ2-1; D uncertain. The CDR3 is 15 residues long. The germline V gene has CDR1 PRHDT and CDR2 FYEKMQ (reference sequence). The V end lost 0 bases, the J end lost 2 bases, and 8 bases lay between the germline ends.

V usage is TRBV13 and J usage is TRBJ2-1; unclear D gene. V lost 5 bases and J lost 6, with 5 bases in between. The germline CDR1 and CDR2 sequences are PRHDT and FYEKMQ (reference sequence). The CDR3 has 11 residues. The CDR3 region has the DNA TGTGCCAGCAGCGGAAGCAATGAGCAGTTCTTC. Translated: CASSGSNEQFF.

The chain carries TRBV25-1 and TRBJ1-4, with 8 bases identical to TRBD1. V was clipped by 2 bases and J by 8 bases; unmatched bases: 10. Germline loops: CDR1 MGHDK, CDR2 SYGVNS. There are 16 residues in the CDR3. This CDR3 reads CASSEPGQAGREKLFF. The CDR3 DNA follows: TGTGCCAGCAGTGAACCGGGACAGGCAGGAAGGGAAAAACTGTTTTTT.

The V call is TRBV24-1, the J call TRBJ1-2; 8 bases fit TRBD1. CDR3 size: 14 residues. With V trimmed by 3 bases and J by 4 bases, 3 bases remained unmatched. CDR1 KGHDR and CDR2 SFDVKD come from the germline V gene. This CDR3 reads CATSDGQGAYGYTF. The CDR3 nucleotides are TGTGCCACCAGTGATGGACAGGGCGCCTATGGCTACACCTTC.

The sample holds one count of this clone. This chain uses TRBV10-3 with TRBJ1-2; D is undetermined. With 7 bases removed from V and 0 bases from J, the gap between germline ends came to 9 bases. Germline V gene sequence: CDR1 ENHRY, CDR2 SYGVKD. CDR3 length equals 13 residues. CDR3 amino acids: CAITSSPNYGYTF. The CDR3 DNA follows: TGTGCCATCACTTCAAGTCCTAACTATGGCTACACCTTC.

V gene TRBV5-1 combines with J gene TRBJ1-2; possibly TRBD1 for D (5 bases). Trimming cost V 4 bases and J 4 bases, with 11 bases left between them. CDR1 is SGHRS, CDR2 YFSETQ, per germline. CDR3 length: 13 amino acids. This CDR3 is CASSRGQGYGYTF. The CDR3 nucleotides read TGCGCCAGCAGCCGAGGGCAGGGCTATGGCTACACCTTC.

This sequence joins TRBV11-2 and TRBJ1-6; possible D gene TRBD1, 6 bases. This CDR3 has 14 amino acids. Germline-derived CDR1 and CDR2 are SGHAT and FQNNGV. V was trimmed by 4 bases and J by 5 bases, leaving 9 bases between them. The CDR3 nucleotides read TGTGCCAGCAGCTCACAGGGTCATAATTCACCCCTCCACTTT. This codes for CASSSQGHNSPLHF.

The rearrangement joins TRBV11-2 to TRBJ2-7; 7 nucleotides line up with TRBD1. CDR3 size: 15 residues. CDR1 SGHAT and CDR2 FQNNGV come from the germline V gene. The V and J ends lost 1 base and 3 bases, in that order; junction bases with no gene match: 6. The CDR3 here is CASSLGGPGGYEQYF. The CDR3 DNA sequence: TGTGCCAGCAGCTTAGGAGGTCCAGGGGGCTACGAGCAGTACTTC.

V usage is TRBV7-6 and J usage is TRBJ2-5; D is tentatively TRBD1 or TRBD2 (5 bases each). Germline assignment: CDR1 SGHVS and CDR2 FNYEAQ. V shed 3 bases and J shed 0 bases, with 14 bases lying between them. This CDR3 region has 16 residues. The CDR3 nucleotides read TGTGCCAGCAGCTTTAGGGGACCTAGTAACCAAGAGACCCAGTACTTC. This translates into CASSFRGPSNQETQYF.

The CDR3 DNA is TGTGCCAGTAGTACTTCGTCGAGAATAGATACGCAGTATTTT. This gives the protein CASSTSSRIDTQYF. The V call is TRBV19, the J call TRBJ2-3, with D unclear. Trimming removed 4 bases at V and 5 bases at J, with 13 bases between. Germline values: CDR1 LNHDA, CDR2 SQIVND (reference sequence). CDR3 length equals 14 residues.

This chain links TRBV14 with TRBJ2-1; 14 bases fit TRBD2. This CDR3 region has 20 residues. Trimming took 4 bases from V and 12 from J; bases not matched to a gene: 23. Germline V gene sequence: CDR1 SGHDN, CDR2 FVKESK. CDR3: CASSPGSSGLAGGTPWGQFF. DNA of the CDR3: TGTGCCAGCAGCCCGGGAAGTAGCGGACTAGCGGGAGGTACACCTTGGGGGCAGTTCTTC.

The chain combines TRBV5-1 with TRBJ1-1; D is uncertain. The CDR3 covers 14 residues. Germline V gene sequence: CDR1 SGHRS, CDR2 YFSETQ. V was cut by 0 bases and J by 0 bases, with 6 bases left in between. The CDR3: CASSLDPVNTEAFF. The DNA for the CDR3 is TGCGCCAGCAGCTTGGATCCGGTGAACACTGAAGCTTTCTTT.

The chain recombines TRBV5-1 with TRBJ1-2, with 7 bases matching TRBD1. The CDR3 runs to 14 residues. Per germline, CDR1 SGHRS and CDR2 YFSETQ. The V gene end was trimmed by 3 bases and the J gene end by 6 bases; junction bases not matched to a gene: 8. The CDR3 sequence is CASSWGDRADGYTF. The CDR3 nucleotides are TGCGCCAGCAGCTGGGGAGACAGGGCGGATGGCTACACCTTC.

This clone was detected once. J is TRBJ2-2 and V is TRBV9; D possibly matches TRBD1 or TRBD2 (5 bases each). From germline, CDR1 is SGDLS and CDR2 YYNGEE. With 0 bases removed from V and 0 bases from J, the gap between germline ends came to 9 bases. The length of the CDR3 is 16 residues. CDR3 protein: CASSVGGTSNTGELFF. The CDR3, as DNA: TGTGCCAGCAGCGTAGGGGGGACGTCGAACACCGGGGAGCTGTTTTTT.